This TCR beta chain was found in a study of blood T cell repertoires in COVID-19. Overall study context: The origin of the acute and convalescent COVID-19 samples was the United States, Italy and Spain. PBMCs, B-cell-depleted T cells, or T cells were the source of the cDNA or gDNA that made up the material.

Under the authors' procedure: How many nucleated cells were present was estimated from reference gene primer amplification. The table came from immunoSEQ multiplex PCR; TCRdb's copy has only in-frame clones and leaves some out. V, J and clone size were drawn from that table, and D and trimming were deduced from the DNA. Of under 15,000 clones in the sample, 72% were seen once. V shed 4 bases, J shed 7 bases, and the junction held 7 bases outside the gene matches. Germline CDR1 SGHTA, CDR2 FQGNSA. The CDR3 totals 14 residues. During active infection, Seattle patients enrolled and were then monitored through disease.

The specimen was peripheral blood. The genes are TRBV7-2 and TRBJ1-5; 7 nucleotides align to TRBD1. This clonotype was sampled from a man in his 60s with COVID-19, enrolled during active disease. Here the CDR3 DNA reads TGTGCCAGCAGCTGGGGGGACAGCGGACAGCCCCAGCATTTT. This sequence encodes CASSWGDSGQPQHF.